These 17 T cell receptor beta chains were all obtained from the same sample, sequenced in a study of blood T cell repertoires in COVID-19. Only in-frame clones appear in the TCRdb table, and some are missing; sequencing was by immunoSEQ multiplex PCR. This sample has roughly 180,000 clones, with roughly 80% found just once. The specimen sequenced was peripheral blood. Receptors were obtained from a woman under 40 with acute or convalescent COVID-19.

V and J are TRBV27 and TRBJ2-6; the match to TRBD1 covers 9 bases. Germline CDR1 reads MNHEY; CDR2 reads SMNVEV (reference sequence). V was clipped by 5 bases and J by 2 bases; unmatched bases: 7. The CDR3 loop spans 17 amino acids. As DNA, the CDR3 is TGTGCCAGCAGTCCCGGGACAGGGTTCCCTGGGGCCAACGTCCTGACTTTC. Translated, it gives CASSPGTGFPGANVLTF.

The CDR3: CASSSPGAGNSYEQYF. Here the CDR3 DNA reads TGTGCCAGTAGTAGTCCTGGGGCAGGGAACTCCTACGAGCAGTACTTC. The V gene is TRBV19, the J gene TRBJ2-7; possible D gene TRBD1, 5 bases. This CDR3 region has 16 residues. Germline CDR1 is LNHDA and CDR2 is SQIVND (reference sequence). V was cut by 4 bases and J by 0 bases, with 16 bases left in between.

This clone was seen a handful of times. The genes are TRBV27 and TRBJ1-2; TRBD1 is a possible D gene (6 bases). CDR1 and CDR2 from the germline V gene are MNHEY and SMNVEV (reference sequence). The CDR3 totals 14 residues. The V end lost 6 bases, the J end lost 7 bases, and 18 bases lay between the germline ends. In DNA form, the CDR3 reads TGTGCCAGCAGAACCGGGACAAAGAGGGGTGGCTACACCTTC. Its translation: CASRTGTKRGGYTF.

The CDR3 sequence is CASRTGGSQNQPQHF. CDR3 DNA: TGTGCCAGCCGGACAGGGGGAAGCCAAAATCAGCCCCAGCATTTT. This chain connects TRBV19 to TRBJ1-5; 10 bases map to TRBD1. CDR1 is LNHDA and CDR2 is SQIVND in the germline V gene (reference sequence). The length of the CDR3 is 15 residues. The V segment lost 9 bases and the J segment 4 bases; nucleotides outside the gene matches: 9.

This chain joins TRBV5-6 and TRBJ1-5; 9 nucleotides agree with TRBD1. CDR1 and CDR2 (germline): SGHDT, YYEEEE. J lost 5 bases, V lost 2 bases, and 2 bases had no gene match. The CDR3 extends over 14 amino acids. This CDR3 is CASSFGDRDQPQHF. For the CDR3, the DNA is TGTGCCAGCAGCTTTGGGGACAGGGATCAGCCCCAGCATTTT.

This chain links TRBV5-1 with TRBJ1-4; TRBD1 might be the D (5 bases). Germline V CDR1 and CDR2: SGHRS, YFSETQ. The length of the CDR3 is 16 residues. Trimming stripped 0 bases from V and 4 bases from J, with 13 bases between. The CDR3 region is CASSLDAQTDNEKLFF. CDR3 nucleotides: TGCGCCAGCAGCTTGGACGCTCAGACAGATAATGAAAAACTGTTTTTT.

The chain combines TRBV7-6 with TRBJ1-1; D gene unclear. Germline V gene lookup returns CDR1 SGHVS and CDR2 FNYEAQ. The CDR3 runs to 13 residues. V was shortened by 5 bases and J by 7 bases, with 14 bases between the two germline ends. The CDR3 sequence: CASSPLRADEAFF. The CDR3 nucleotides read TGTGCCAGCAGCCCCCTGCGGGCGGATGAAGCTTTCTTT.

This rearrangement joins TRBV19 to TRBJ1-4; no clear D gene. V dropped 5 bases and J dropped 4 bases, with 8 bases sitting between them. The CDR3 is 13 amino acids. Germline CDR1 is LNHDA and CDR2 is SQIVND (reference sequence). The CDR3 protein is CASSGRSNEKLFF. Here the CDR3 DNA reads TGTGCCAGTAGTGGGCGAAGTAATGAAAAACTGTTTTTT.

V usage is TRBV9 and J usage is TRBJ2-7; 8 positions match TRBD1. Germline CDR1 SGDLS, CDR2 YYNGEE. The V and J ends lost 4 bases and 3 bases, in that order; junction bases with no gene match: 15. The CDR3 spans 17 residues. The CDR3 spells CASSLHSGGASIYEQYF. CDR3 coding DNA: TGTGCCAGCAGCCTCCACTCAGGGGGCGCCTCTATCTACGAGCAGTACTTC.

V gene TRBV30 combines with J gene TRBJ2-2, with a possible D match to TRBD1 (6 bases). V lost 1 base and J 5 bases, leaving 14 bases between the germline ends. Germline-derived CDR1 and CDR2 are GTSNPN and SVGIG (reference sequence). This CDR3 contains 15 residues. The CDR3 bases are TGTGCCTGGAGTGGGTTAGACAGGAGGACCGGGGAGCTGTTTTTT. This codes for CAWSGLDRRTGELFF.

The J gene is TRBJ2-7, the V gene TRBV15; D may be TRBD1 (6 bases). The ends were cut back, 3 bases at V and 0 bases at J, with 12 bases in the middle. The CDR3 totals 15 residues. Germline CDR1 is LNHNV and CDR2 is YYDKDF (reference sequence). The CDR3 sequence is CATSSVQGNSYEQYF. In DNA, the CDR3 is TGTGCCACCAGCAGTGTCCAGGGGAACTCCTACGAGCAGTACTTC.

This clone appeared once. The chain recombines TRBV2 with TRBJ1-4, with D possibly TRBD1 on 5 matching bases. V lost 2 bases to trimming and J lost 7 bases, with 11 bases between them. From germline, CDR1 is SNHLY and CDR2 FYNNEI. The CDR3 consists of 14 residues. CDR3 in amino acids: CASSESGVIEKLFF. The CDR3 DNA reads TGTGCCAGCAGTGAATCGGGGGTGATTGAAAAACTGTTTTTT.

This chain links TRBV7-2 with TRBJ2-1; TRBD1 might be the D (5 bases). Trimming removed 8 bases at V and 5 bases at J, with 10 bases between. The CDR3 sequence is 12 residues long. Per germline, CDR1 SGHTA and CDR2 FQGNSA. In nucleotides, the CDR3 is TGTGCCAGCGCCGCGACAGACAATGAGCAGTTCTTC. Amino acid sequence: CASAATDNEQFF. Based on the CDR3 plus reference TRBV7-2 and TRBJ2-1, the full variable domain is GAGVSQSPSNKVTEKGKDVELRCDPISGHTALYWYRQSLGQGLEFLIYFQGNSAPDKSGLPSDRFSAERTGGSVSTLTIQRTQQEDSAVYLCASAATDNEQFFGPGTRLTVL.

The chain has TRBV28 and TRBJ1-2, with 7 nucleotides matching TRBD1. There are 14 residues in the CDR3. CDR1 and CDR2 from the germline V gene are MDHEN and SYDVKM. The trim removed 3 bases at V and 7 bases at J, leaving 8 bases unmatched. The CDR3 sequence: CASSFRGKEGGYTF. In DNA form, the CDR3 reads TGTGCCAGCAGTTTCAGGGGGAAAGAGGGTGGCTACACCTTC.

This chain links TRBV10-3 with TRBJ2-1; tentatively, D is TRBD2 (6 bases). CDR1 and CDR2 (germline): ENHRY, SYGVKD. Trimming left V 6 bases short and J 5 bases short, with 11 bases between. CDR3 length: 13 amino acids. The CDR3 sequence: CAISGRIHNEQFF. CDR3 sequence (DNA): TGTGCCATCAGCGGGAGAATCCACAATGAGCAGTTCTTC.

The chain carries TRBV27 and TRBJ2-7, with 7 bases matching TRBD1. J lost 1 base, V lost 11 bases, and 8 bases had no gene match. This CDR3 has 13 amino acids. CDR1 is MNHEY, CDR2 SMNVEV, per germline (reference sequence). The CDR3 region has the DNA TGTGCCTCCGGGACAGCGATATCCTACGAGCAGTACTTC. This encodes CASGTAISYEQYF.

The genes are TRBV21-1 and TRBJ2-5; TRBD1 was called by the table and not checked on the DNA. TRBV21-1 is shown as a pseudogene. CDR3 length: 15 amino acids. CDR3 loop: CASTKGDRGRETQYF. CDR3 DNA: TGTGCCAGCACCAAAGGGGACAGGGGGCGAGAGACCCAGTACTTC.